The rows below give T cell receptor beta chains drawn from one sample of a study of cytomegalovirus exposure and HLA in healthy donors. Here immunoSEQ multiplex PCR was the method, and the copy in TCRdb shows in-frame clones only, minus some. The data show 250,000 to 350,000 clones, roughly 90% seen once. Sequencing was done on a sample of PBMCs. The receptors were gathered from a woman under 40 in good health and CMV-seropositive. The CDR3 runs from the conserved cysteine through the conserved F or W. The D gene is left open where the match is weak. Part of the rows lack a size; the others show once, few, many or a class for expanded clones.

J gene: TRBJ1-5
V gene: TRBV6-5
clone size: NA
D gene: NA
CDR3 DNA: TGTGCCAGCAGTTTGGGAGGGGCGGGTCAGCCCCAGCATTTT
CDR3 protein: CASSLGGAGQPQHF

J gene: TRBJ1-2
V gene: TRBV30
clone size: NA
D gene: TRBD1
CDR3 DNA: TGTGCCTGGAATCAACAGGGGGCAGATGGCTACACCTTC
CDR3 protein: CAWNQQGADGYTF

J gene: TRBJ2-7
V gene: TRBV7-6
clone size: NA
D gene: NA
CDR3 DNA: TGTGCCAGCAGCCCTACAAGCTCCTACGAGCAGTACTTC
CDR3 protein: CASSPTSSYEQYF

J gene: TRBJ2-1
V gene: TRBV6-5
clone size: once
D gene: TRBD2
CDR3 DNA: TGTGCCAGCAGTTGGGGACTAGCGGGGGGGAATGAGCAGTTCTTC
CDR3 protein: CASSWGLAGGNEQFF

J gene: TRBJ2-1
V gene: TRBV27
clone size: NA
D gene: TRBD2
CDR3 DNA: TGTGCCAGCAGTTTATGGGTAGCGGGGAGCTACAATGAGCAGTTCTTC
CDR3 protein: CASSLWVAGSYNEQFF

J gene: TRBJ2-3
V gene: TRBV5-1
clone size: NA
D gene: TRBD2
CDR3 DNA: TGCGCCAGCAGTACAGCGGGAGGGCGGGTAGATACGCAGTATTTT
CDR3 protein: CASSTAGGRVDTQYF

J gene: TRBJ2-1
V gene: TRBV6-1
clone size: once
D gene: TRBD1
CDR3 DNA: TGTGCCAGCAGAGTGGGACAGGGGAACAATGAGCAGTTCTTC
CDR3 protein: CASRVGQGNNEQFF

J gene: TRBJ2-5
V gene: TRBV11-1
clone size: NA
D gene: NA
CDR3 DNA: TGTGCCAGCAGACCCCCGGGACTGTACCAAGAGACCCAGTACTTC
CDR3 protein: CASRPPGLYQETQYF

J gene: TRBJ1-1
V gene: TRBV6-5
clone size: NA
D gene: NA
CDR3 DNA: TGTGCCACCGAGATGACAGGGAACACTGAAGCTTTCTTT
CDR3 protein: CATEMTGNTEAFF

J gene: TRBJ2-5
V gene: TRBV25-1
clone size: NA
D gene: TRBD1
CDR3 DNA: TGTGCCAGCAGTGATTGGGCACAGGGGGCGAGGGAAGAGACCCAGTACTTC
CDR3 protein: CASSDWAQGAREETQYF

J gene: TRBJ2-1
V gene: TRBV4-2
clone size: NA
D gene: TRBD2
CDR3 DNA: TGTGCCAGCACCGATACGGGACTAGCGGATGACAATGAGCAGTTCTTC
CDR3 protein: CASTDTGLADDNEQFF

J gene: TRBJ2-2
V gene: TRBV30
clone size: NA
D gene: TRBD2
CDR3 DNA: TGTGCCTGCCACCGGGGGGTGGACACCGGGGAGCTGTTTTTT
CDR3 protein: CACHRGVDTGELFF

J gene: TRBJ2-7
V gene: TRBV4-1
clone size: NA
D gene: TRBD2
CDR3 DNA: TGCGCCAGCAGCCAAGAGCCCCGGGGGGTAAACGAGCAGTACTTC
CDR3 protein: CASSQEPRGVNEQYF

J gene: TRBJ1-6
V gene: TRBV5-8
clone size: few
D gene: NA
CDR3 DNA: TGTGCCAGCAGCTTACTTACACCCCTCCACTTT
CDR3 protein: CASSLLTPLHF

J gene: TRBJ2-2
V gene: TRBV5-1
clone size: NA
D gene: NA
CDR3 DNA: TGCGCCAGCAGCTTGGCCCGGAACGGGGAGCTGTTTTTT
CDR3 protein: CASSLARNGELFF

J gene: TRBJ2-1
V gene: TRBV9
clone size: once
D gene: NA
CDR3 DNA: TGTGCCAGCGGGTCGAATGAGCAGTTCTTC
CDR3 protein: CASGSNEQFF

J gene: TRBJ2-7
V gene: TRBV28
clone size: NA
D gene: TRBD2
CDR3 DNA: TGTGCCAGCAGTACGGACACACATAGGGACCGGGAGGATTACGAGCAGTACTTC
CDR3 protein: CASSTDTHRDREDYEQYF

J gene: TRBJ2-7
V gene: TRBV4-3
clone size: NA
D gene: NA
CDR3 DNA: TGCGCCAGCAGCCAAGATTGGAGCGCCTTAACCTACGAGCAGTACTTC
CDR3 protein: CASSQDWSALTYEQYF

J gene: TRBJ2-7
V gene: TRBV29-1
clone size: once
D gene: TRBD2
CDR3 DNA: TGCAGCGTTGAAGGGCATGTTAGCGGGACCTACGAGCAGTACTTC
CDR3 protein: CSVEGHVSGTYEQYF

J gene: TRBJ1-6
V gene: TRBV7-9
clone size: medium-sized
D gene: TRBD1
CDR3 DNA: TGTGCCAGCAGTTCCCACGAGAAGACAGGGGTCGGTTCACCCCTCCACTTT
CDR3 protein: CASSSHEKTGVGSPLHF

J gene: TRBJ2-3
V gene: TRBV5-6
clone size: NA
D gene: NA
CDR3 DNA: TGTGCCAGCAGCCCGGGACTTAGCACAGATACGCAGTATTTT
CDR3 protein: CASSPGLSTDTQYF

J gene: TRBJ1-1
V gene: TRBV12-2
clone size: NA
D gene: NA
CDR3 DNA: TGTGCAAGTCTTCAATGCAGGGTATGGAACACTGAAGCTTTCTTT
CDR3 protein: CASLQCRVWNTEAFF

J gene: TRBJ2-7
V gene: TRBV5-4
clone size: NA
D gene: NA
CDR3 DNA: TGTGCCAGCAGCTTGGACAGAGACTACGAGCAGTACTTC
CDR3 protein: CASSLDRDYEQYF

J gene: TRBJ2-1
V gene: TRBV30
clone size: NA
D gene: NA
CDR3 DNA: TGTGCCTGGAGTGCTTCGTGGGGCAATGAGCAGTTCTTC
CDR3 protein: CAWSASWGNEQFF

J gene: TRBJ1-1
V gene: TRBV5-8
clone size: NA
D gene: TRBD1
CDR3 DNA: TGTGCCAGCAGCCGGGGCAGGGGGCGGGACACTGAAGCTTTCTTT
CDR3 protein: CASSRGRGRDTEAFF

J gene: TRBJ1-2
V gene: TRBV7-8
clone size: few
D gene: NA
CDR3 DNA: TGTGCCAGCAGCTTAACTCGGGACACCTATGGCTACACCTTC
CDR3 protein: CASSLTRDTYGYTF

J gene: TRBJ1-1
V gene: TRBV27
clone size: NA
D gene: NA
CDR3 DNA: TGTGCCAGCAGTTTATCGGGGTCGGGGAACACTGAAGCTTTCTTT
CDR3 protein: CASSLSGSGNTEAFF

J gene: TRBJ1-2
V gene: TRBV25-1
clone size: once
D gene: NA
CDR3 DNA: TGTGCCAGCAGTGAATACCGGACAACCGTAAACTATGGCTACACCTTC
CDR3 protein: CASSEYRTTVNYGYTF

J gene: TRBJ1-1
V gene: TRBV27
clone size: NA
D gene: NA
CDR3 DNA: TGTGCCAGCAGTTTATTCTTTCACAGGGTACCGGACACTGAAGCTTTCTTT
CDR3 protein: CASSLFFHRVPDTEAFF

J gene: TRBJ2-1
V gene: TRBV7-3
clone size: NA
D gene: NA
CDR3 DNA: TGTGCCAGCAGCCCTGAGGGGATTGAGCAGTTCTTC
CDR3 protein: CASSPEGIEQFF

J gene: TRBJ1-5
V gene: TRBV5-6
clone size: NA
D gene: NA
CDR3 DNA: TGTGCCAGCAGCTTCTTCGGTTTGGGGGGTCAGCCCCAGCATTTT
CDR3 protein: CASSFFGLGGQPQHF

J gene: TRBJ2-7
V gene: TRBV25-1
clone size: NA
D gene: NA
CDR3 DNA: TGTGCCAGCAGTGACACGGTCAGAACGGGCTACGAGCAGTACTTC
CDR3 protein: CASSDTVRTGYEQYF

J gene: TRBJ2-3
V gene: TRBV5-4
clone size: NA
D gene: TRBD2
CDR3 DNA: TGTGCCAGCAGCTACAATAATCTGCTAGCGGGAGGGGGGGATACGCAGTATTTT
CDR3 protein: CASSYNNLLAGGGDTQYF

J gene: TRBJ2-7
V gene: TRBV7-3
clone size: few
D gene: NA
CDR3 DNA: TGTGCCAGCAGCTTATCGGCGGGGCTGACCTACGAGCAGTACTTC
CDR3 protein: CASSLSAGLTYEQYF

J gene: TRBJ1-5
V gene: TRBV6-1
clone size: NA
D gene: TRBD1
CDR3 DNA: TGTGCCAGCAGTGGAGGGACAGGCTATAGCAATCAGCCCCAGCATTTT
CDR3 protein: CASSGGTGYSNQPQHF